This TCR beta chain was profiled in a study of T cell changes during pregnancy in multiple sclerosis. The germline CDR1 and CDR2 sequences are SEHNR and FQNEAQ (reference sequence). The CDR3 spans 14 residues. The V end was cut by 1 base, the J end by 4 bases, with 10 bases between. The assay was immunoSEQ multiplex PCR, and TCRdb's table has in-frame clones only and misses some. Here the sample spans just under 80,000 clones, over 85% being singletons. The genes are TRBV7-9 and TRBJ1-1; D is undetermined. The sequenced sample was peripheral blood, obtained in the second trimester of pregnancy. The clonotype was recovered from a female donor in good health, enrolled as a control in a pregnancy study. The chain's CDR3 is CASSLGQRITEAFF. The CDR3 region has the DNA TGTGCCAGCAGCTTAGGCCAGAGGATCACTGAAGCTTTCTTT.